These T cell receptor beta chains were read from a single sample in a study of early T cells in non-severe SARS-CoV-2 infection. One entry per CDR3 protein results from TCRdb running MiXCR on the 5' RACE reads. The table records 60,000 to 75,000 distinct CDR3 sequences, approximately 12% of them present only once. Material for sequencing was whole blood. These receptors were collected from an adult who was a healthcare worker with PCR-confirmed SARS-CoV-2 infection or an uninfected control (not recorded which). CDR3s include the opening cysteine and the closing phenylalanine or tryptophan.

CSARGLAGGQSTDTQYF,TRBJ2-3,TRBV20-1
CASSIVRAASYEQYF,TRBJ2-7,TRBV19
CASSPRGGSGKIMNTEAFF,TRBJ1-1,TRBV18
CASSAKALAGVGNEQFF,TRBJ2-1,TRBV18
CSAEGLSSYNEQFF,TRBJ2-1,TRBV20-1
CASSLRGAENTEAFF,TRBJ1-1,TRBV5-1
CASSSPDRGGNEQFF,TRBJ2-1,TRBV7-9
CASSFGGARNQPQHF,TRBJ1-5,TRBV12-3/TRBV12-4
CASSSLGNSYNEQFF,TRBJ2-1,TRBV12-3/TRBV12-4
CASSATSGVSNQPQHF,TRBJ1-5,TRBV25-1
CSVGTSGSYEQFF,TRBJ2-1,TRBV29-1
CASSVGWGKGYTF,TRBJ1-2,TRBV12-3/TRBV12-4
CASRKGGLNNEQFF,TRBJ2-1,TRBV27
CASSLSGGAGFF,TRBJ2-1,TRBV3-1
CSAEKADTQYF,TRBJ2-3,TRBV29-1
CASSWTAGDGKLFF,TRBJ1-4,TRBV5-5
CASSFHGRGREQYF,TRBJ2-7,TRBV7-2
CASRTKQEKLFF,TRBJ1-4,TRBV6-6
CASTFTGWTDEQYF,TRBJ2-7,TRBV6-1
CASSLGAQGAYEQYF,TRBJ2-7,TRBV12-3/TRBV12-4
CASSEVWEQFF,TRBJ2-1,TRBV2
CASSLGTVNTEAFF,TRBJ1-1,TRBV3-1
CASREFGYTEAFF,TRBJ1-1,TRBV6-1
CASSPGREGYNEQFF,TRBJ2-1,TRBV11-3
CAIRSTGRNTEAFF,TRBJ1-1,TRBV10-3
CSVAEGSYGYTF,TRBJ1-2,TRBV29-1
CASSRDLNEKLFF,TRBJ1-4,TRBV3-1
CASSQAYQAGSPLHF,TRBJ1-6,TRBV4-1
CASSPPNAGEQYF,TRBJ2-7,TRBV7-2
CASSSTGAGVVYGYTF,TRBJ1-2,TRBV7-9
CASILVRDRVSYEQYF,TRBJ2-7,TRBV7-9
CASSLGLRLAGYEQYF,TRBJ2-7,TRBV12-3/TRBV12-4
CASRLESTGELFF,TRBJ2-2,TRBV12-2
CASSLDGSGTANPTEAFF,TRBJ1-1,TRBV11-2
CASSLRIWGEQYF,TRBJ2-7,TRBV12-3/TRBV12-4
CAIKGQGGTEAFF,TRBJ1-1,TRBV10-3
CASSRSGRPPYEQYF,TRBJ2-7,TRBV7-3
CASSLSGSSSPLHF,TRBJ1-6,TRBV28
CAMGQGANYGYTF,TRBJ1-2,TRBV10-3
CASSLTGHLSYEQYF,TRBJ2-7,TRBV11-2
CASSIGVGIDTQYF,TRBJ2-3,TRBV19
CSARVGHLEKLFF,TRBJ1-4,TRBV20-1
CASSPLAGAGYEQFF,TRBJ2-1,TRBV9
CASSLYEGLGTTEAFF,TRBJ1-1,TRBV12-3/TRBV12-4
CASSLGGGPEQFF,TRBJ2-1,TRBV12-3/TRBV12-4
CASSLRGLAGSNEQFF,TRBJ2-1,TRBV7-6